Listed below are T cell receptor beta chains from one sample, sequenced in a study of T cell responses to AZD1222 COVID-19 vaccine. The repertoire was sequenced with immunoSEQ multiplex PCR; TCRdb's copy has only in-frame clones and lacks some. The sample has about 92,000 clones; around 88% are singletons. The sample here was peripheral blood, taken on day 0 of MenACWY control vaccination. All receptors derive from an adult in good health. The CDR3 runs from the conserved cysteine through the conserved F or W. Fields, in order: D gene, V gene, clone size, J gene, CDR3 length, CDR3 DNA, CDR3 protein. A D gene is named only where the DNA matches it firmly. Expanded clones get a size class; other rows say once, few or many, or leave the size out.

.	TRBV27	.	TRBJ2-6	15	TGTGCCAGCAGCCAAAGGGGCCCCGGGGCCAACGTCCTGACTTTC	CASSQRGPGANVLTF
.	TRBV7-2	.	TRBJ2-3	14	TGTGCCAGCAGCTTAGGACTTTACACAGATACGCAGTATTTT	CASSLGLYTDTQYF
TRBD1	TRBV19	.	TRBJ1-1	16	TGTGCCAGTAGTATCCGGACAGGATCACTGAACACTGAAGCTTTCTTT	CASSIRTGSLNTEAFF
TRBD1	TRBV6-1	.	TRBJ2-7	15	TGTGCCAGCAGTGAATCCGGGACAGGGGTATACGAGCAGTACTTC	CASSESGTGVYEQYF
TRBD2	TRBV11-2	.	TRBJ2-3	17	TGTGCCAGCAGCTTAGATCCAGCGGGGGTTAGCACAGATACGCAGTATTTT	CASSLDPAGVSTDTQYF
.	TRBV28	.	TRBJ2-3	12	TGTGCCAGCAGCCTGGCAAAGGCGACGCAGTATTTT	CASSLAKATQYF
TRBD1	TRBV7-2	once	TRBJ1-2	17	TGTGCCAGCAGCTTAGGTGGGTCGGCAGGGGGCCTCTATGGCTACACCTTC	CASSLGGSAGGLYGYTF
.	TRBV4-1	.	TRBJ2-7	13	TGCGCCAGCAGCCAAGAGTCCGGGGACGAGCAGTACTTC	CASSQESGDEQYF
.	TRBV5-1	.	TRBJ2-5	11	TGCGCCAGCAGCTCCCAAGAGACCCAGTACTTC	CASSSQETQYF
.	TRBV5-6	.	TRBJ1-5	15	TGTGCCAGCAGCGAGGGGACGGATCTTAATCAGCCCCAGCATTTT	CASSEGTDLNQPQHF
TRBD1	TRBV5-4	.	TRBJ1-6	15	TGTGCCAGCAGCCAACGACAGGGAACGAATTCACCCCTCCACTTT	CASSQRQGTNSPLHF
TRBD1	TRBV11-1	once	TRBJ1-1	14	TGTGCCAGCAGCTCGGACAGGTCGAACACTGAAGCTTTCTTT	CASSSDRSNTEAFF
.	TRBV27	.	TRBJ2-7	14	TGTGCCAGCAGTTTGAACAGTTTTTCCTACGAGCAGTACTTC	CASSLNSFSYEQYF
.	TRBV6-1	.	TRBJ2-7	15	TGTGCCAGCAGTGACCCGGGGACCTATCCCTACGAGCAGTACTTC	CASSDPGTYPYEQYF
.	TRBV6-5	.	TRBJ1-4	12	TGTGCCAGCAGTCAAAGGGGTGAAAAACTGTTTTTT	CASSQRGEKLFF
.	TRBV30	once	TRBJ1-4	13	TGTGCCTGGAGTGCAAAAGGGAATGAAAAACTGTTTTTT	CAWSAKGNEKLFF
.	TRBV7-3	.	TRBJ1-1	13	TGTGCCAGCAGCTCCTCCGGGACATCGGGGGCTTTCTTT	CASSSSGTSGAFF
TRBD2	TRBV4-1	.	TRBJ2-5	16	TGCGCCAGCAGCCAAGGCCCTAGCGGCCGCGGGGAGACCCAGTACTTC	CASSQGPSGRGETQYF
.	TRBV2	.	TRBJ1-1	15	TGTGCCAGCAGCAGGGCCCTTCGCCTGAACACTGAAGCTTTCTTT	CASSRALRLNTEAFF
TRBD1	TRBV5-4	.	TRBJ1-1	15	TGTGCCAGCACAGGACAGGGGGCGATGGTGACTGAAGCTTTCTTT	CASTGQGAMVTEAFF
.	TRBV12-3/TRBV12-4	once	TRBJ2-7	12	TGTGCCAGCAGTTTAAGCCCCTACGAGCAGTACTTC	CASSLSPYEQYF
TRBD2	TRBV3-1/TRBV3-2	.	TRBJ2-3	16	TGTGCCAGCAGCCAAGTTGGGGGGGTGATCACAGATACGCAGTATTTT	CASSQVGGVITDTQYF
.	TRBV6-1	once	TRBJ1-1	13	TGTGCCAGCAGTGATCAGGTTTATACTGAAGCTTTCTTT	CASSDQVYTEAFF
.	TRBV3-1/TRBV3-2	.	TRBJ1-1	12	TGTGCCAGCAGCCAAGGTAAGACTGAAGCTTTCTTT	CASSQGKTEAFF
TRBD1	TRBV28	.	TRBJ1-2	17	TGTGCCAGCAGTTTATGGGGACAGGACCCCACCGGGGGGGGCTACACCTTC	CASSLWGQDPTGGGYTF
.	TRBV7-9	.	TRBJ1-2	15	TGTGCCAGCAGCTTAGCGATTTTAGGGAACTATGGCTACACCTTC	CASSLAILGNYGYTF
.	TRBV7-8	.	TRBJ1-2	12	TGTGCCAGCAGCGTCAGCAACTATGGCTACACCTTC	CASSVSNYGYTF
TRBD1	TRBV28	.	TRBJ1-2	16	TGTGCCAGCAGTTCCTTGGGGACAGGGGTTTACTATGGCTACACCTTC	CASSSLGTGVYYGYTF
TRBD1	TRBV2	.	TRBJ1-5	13	TGTGCCAGCAGTGGGGGGGACAGACAGCCCCAGCATTTT	CASSGGDRQPQHF
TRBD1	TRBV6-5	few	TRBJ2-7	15	TGTGCCAGCATCCTGCTCCCGACAGGGCCCTACGAGCAGTACTTC	CASILLPTGPYEQYF
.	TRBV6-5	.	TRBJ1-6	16	TGTGCCAGCAGTTACGGAGGGTTGGACTATAATTCACCCCTCCACTTT	CASSYGGLDYNSPLHF
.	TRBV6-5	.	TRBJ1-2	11	TGTGCCAGCAGCATCGGCGGGCAAGGTCACTTC	CASSIGGQGHF
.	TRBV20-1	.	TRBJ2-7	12	TGCAGTGCTAATGACAGCCCCTACGAGCAGTACTTC	CSANDSPYEQYF
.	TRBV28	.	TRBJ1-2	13	TGTGCCAGCAATCTGGTGGGGCTCTATGGCTACACCTTC	CASNLVGLYGYTF
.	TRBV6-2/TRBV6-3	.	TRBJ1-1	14	TGTGCCAGCAGTTACCACCAAAGGGGGACTGAAGCTTTCTTT	CASSYHQRGTEAFF
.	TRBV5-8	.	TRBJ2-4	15	TGTGCCAGCAGCTTTGCGGTAGGAGGAATGAACATTCAGTACTTC	CASSFAVGGMNIQYF
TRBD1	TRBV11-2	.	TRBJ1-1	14	TGTGCCAGCAGCTCGACAGGGGATGGCACTGAAGCTTTCTTT	CASSSTGDGTEAFF
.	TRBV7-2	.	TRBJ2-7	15	TGTGCCAGCAGCTCGGACTCGAGATGGGCCTACGAGCAGTACTTC	CASSSDSRWAYEQYF
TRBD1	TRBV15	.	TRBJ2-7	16	TGTGCCACCAGCAGAGTGGTGGGACAGAAACCTTACGAGCAGTACTTC	CATSRVVGQKPYEQYF
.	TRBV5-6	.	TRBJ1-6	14	TGTGCCAGCAGCTTGGGCCACTATAATTCACCCCTCCACTTT	CASSLGHYNSPLHF